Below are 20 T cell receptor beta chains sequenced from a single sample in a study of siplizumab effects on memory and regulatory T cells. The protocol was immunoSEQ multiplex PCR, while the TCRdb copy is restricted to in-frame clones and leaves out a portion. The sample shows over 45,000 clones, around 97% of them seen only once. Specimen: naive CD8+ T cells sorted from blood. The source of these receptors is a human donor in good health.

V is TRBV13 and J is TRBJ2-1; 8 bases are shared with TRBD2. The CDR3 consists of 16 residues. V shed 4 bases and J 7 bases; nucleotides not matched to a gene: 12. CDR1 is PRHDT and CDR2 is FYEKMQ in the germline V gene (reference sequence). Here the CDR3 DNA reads TGTGCCAGCAGCTCATTACGGGAGGGCCGAGTGAATGAGCAGTTCTTC. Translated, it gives CASSSLREGRVNEQFF.

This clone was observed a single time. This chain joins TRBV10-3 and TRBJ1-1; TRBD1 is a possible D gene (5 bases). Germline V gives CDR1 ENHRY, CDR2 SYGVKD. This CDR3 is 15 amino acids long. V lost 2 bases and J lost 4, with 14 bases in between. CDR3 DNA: TGTGCCATCAGTGAGCCGGGACGGTCGGTCACTGAAGCTTTCTTT. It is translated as CAISEPGRSVTEAFF.

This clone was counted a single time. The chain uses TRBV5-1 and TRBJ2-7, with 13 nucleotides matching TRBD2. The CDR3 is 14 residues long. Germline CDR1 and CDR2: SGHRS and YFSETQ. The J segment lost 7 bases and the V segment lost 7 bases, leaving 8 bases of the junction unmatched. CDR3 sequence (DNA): TGCGCCAGCGGACAACTAGCGGGAGGGCCGGAGCAGTACTTC. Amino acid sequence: CASGQLAGGPEQYF.

The CDR3 DNA sequence: TGTGCCAGCAGCTCACGGGGGGCAGGTCAGCCCCAGCATTTT. Protein sequence: CASSSRGAGQPQHF. The rearrangement links TRBV28 to TRBJ1-5; TRBD1 might be the D (6 bases). CDR1 is MDHEN and CDR2 is SYDVKM in the germline V gene. There are 14 residues in the CDR3. Trimming pared 6 bases from V and 6 bases from J, leaving 15 bases between.

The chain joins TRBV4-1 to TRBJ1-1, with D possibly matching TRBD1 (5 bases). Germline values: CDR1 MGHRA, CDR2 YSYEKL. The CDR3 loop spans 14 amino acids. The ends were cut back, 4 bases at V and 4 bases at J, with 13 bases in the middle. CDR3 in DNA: TGCGCCAGCAGCCCTGGGCAGGGCGTCACTGAAGCTTTCTTT. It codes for CASSPGQGVTEAFF.

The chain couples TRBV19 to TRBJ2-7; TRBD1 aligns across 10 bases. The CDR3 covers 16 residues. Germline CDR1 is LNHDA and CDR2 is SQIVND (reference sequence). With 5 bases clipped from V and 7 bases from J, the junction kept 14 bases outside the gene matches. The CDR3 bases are TGTGCCAGTAGTTCCCCATTGGGGGACAGGGGCCGGGAGCAGTACTTC. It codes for CASSSPLGDRGREQYF. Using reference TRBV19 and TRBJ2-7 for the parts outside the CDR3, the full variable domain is DGGITQSPKYLFRKEGQNVTLSCEQNLNHDAMYWYRQDPGQGLRLIYYSQIVNDFQKGDIAEGYSVSREKKESFPLTVTSAQKNPTAFYLCASSSPLGDRGREQYFGPGTRLTVT.

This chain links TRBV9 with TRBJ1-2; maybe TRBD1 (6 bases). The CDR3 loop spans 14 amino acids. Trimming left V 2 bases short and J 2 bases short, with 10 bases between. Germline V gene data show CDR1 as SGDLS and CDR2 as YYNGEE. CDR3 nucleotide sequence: TGTGCCAGCAGCGTTTCAGGGGACAACTATGGCTACACCTTC. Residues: CASSVSGDNYGYTF. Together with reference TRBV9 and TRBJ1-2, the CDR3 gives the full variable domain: DSGVTQTPKHLITATGQRVTLRCSPRSGDLSVYWYQQSLDQGLQFLIQYYNGEERAKGNILERFSAQQFPDLHSELNLSSLELGDSALYFCASSVSGDNYGYTFGSGTRLTVV.

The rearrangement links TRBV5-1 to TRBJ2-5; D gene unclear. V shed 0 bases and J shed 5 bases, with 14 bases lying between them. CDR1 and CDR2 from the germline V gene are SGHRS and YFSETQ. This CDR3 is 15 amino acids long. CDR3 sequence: CASSLGAGHPETQYF. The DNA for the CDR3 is TGCGCCAGCAGCTTGGGGGCAGGTCACCCTGAGACCCAGTACTTC.

The CDR3 DNA reads as TGTGCTAGTGGTCCGGAGACTAGCCGAGAGACCCAGTACTTC. Amino acid sequence: CASGPETSRETQYF. The V gene is TRBV12-5, the J gene TRBJ2-5, with TRBD2 identical over 7 bases. Per germline, CDR1 LGHNT and CDR2 FRNRAP. V was pared by 5 bases and J by 4 bases, with 7 bases of the junction left unmatched. The CDR3 has 14 amino acids.

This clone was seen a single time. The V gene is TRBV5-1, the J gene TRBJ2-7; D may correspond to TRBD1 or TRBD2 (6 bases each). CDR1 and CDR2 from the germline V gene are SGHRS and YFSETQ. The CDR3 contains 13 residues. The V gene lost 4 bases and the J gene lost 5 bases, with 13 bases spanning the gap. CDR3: CASSHYRGDEQYF. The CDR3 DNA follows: TGCGCCAGCAGCCACTATAGGGGGGACGAGCAGTACTTC.

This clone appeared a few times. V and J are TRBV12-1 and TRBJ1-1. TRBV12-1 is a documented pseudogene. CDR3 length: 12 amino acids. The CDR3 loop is CASSSMNTEAFF. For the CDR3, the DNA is TGTGCCAGCAGCTCGATGAACACTGAAGCTTTCTTT.

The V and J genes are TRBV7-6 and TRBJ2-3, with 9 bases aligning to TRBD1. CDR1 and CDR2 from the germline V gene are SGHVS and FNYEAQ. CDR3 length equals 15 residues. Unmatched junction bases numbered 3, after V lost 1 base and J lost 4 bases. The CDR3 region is CASSLGGQGSDTQYF. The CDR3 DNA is TGTGCCAGCAGCTTAGGTGGACAGGGGTCAGATACGCAGTATTTT. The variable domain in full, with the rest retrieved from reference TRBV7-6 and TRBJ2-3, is GAGVSQSPRYKVTKRGQDVALRCDPISGHVSLYWYRQALGQGPEFLTYFNYEAQQDKSGLPNDRFSAERPEGSISTLTIQRTEQRDSAMYRCASSLGGQGSDTQYFGPGTRLTVL.

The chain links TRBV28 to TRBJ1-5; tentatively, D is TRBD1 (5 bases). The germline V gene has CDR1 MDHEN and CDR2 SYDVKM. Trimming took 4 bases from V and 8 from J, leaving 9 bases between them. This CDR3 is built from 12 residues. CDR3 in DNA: TGTGCCAGCAGTTCGGTGGGGGAGCCCCAGCATTTT. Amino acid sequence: CASSSVGEPQHF.

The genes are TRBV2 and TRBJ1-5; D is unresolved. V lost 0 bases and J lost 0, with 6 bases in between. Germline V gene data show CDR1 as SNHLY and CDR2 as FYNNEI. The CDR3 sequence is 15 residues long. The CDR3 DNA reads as TGTGCCAGCAGTGAAGCAAGAGATAGCAATCAGCCCCAGCATTTT. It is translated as CASSEARDSNQPQHF.

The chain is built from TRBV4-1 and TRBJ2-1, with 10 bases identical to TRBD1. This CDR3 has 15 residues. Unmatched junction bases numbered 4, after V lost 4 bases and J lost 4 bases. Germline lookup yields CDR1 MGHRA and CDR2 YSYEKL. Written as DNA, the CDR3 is TGCGCCAGCAGCCTCGACAGGGGGCAGTACAATGAGCAGTTCTTC. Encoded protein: CASSLDRGQYNEQFF.

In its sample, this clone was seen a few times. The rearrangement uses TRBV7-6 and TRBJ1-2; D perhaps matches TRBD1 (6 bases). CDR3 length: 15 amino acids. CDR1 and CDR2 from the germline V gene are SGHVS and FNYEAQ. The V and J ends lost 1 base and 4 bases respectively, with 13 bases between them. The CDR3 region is CASSLGSRGPYGYTF. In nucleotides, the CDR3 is TGTGCCAGCAGCTTAGGGAGTCGGGGGCCCTATGGCTACACCTTC.

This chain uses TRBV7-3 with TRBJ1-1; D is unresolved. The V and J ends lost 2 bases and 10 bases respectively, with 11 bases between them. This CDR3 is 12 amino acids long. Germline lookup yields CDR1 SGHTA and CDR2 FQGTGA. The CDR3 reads CASSLGDAPAFF. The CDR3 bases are TGTGCCAGCAGCTTAGGAGACGCTCCAGCTTTCTTT.

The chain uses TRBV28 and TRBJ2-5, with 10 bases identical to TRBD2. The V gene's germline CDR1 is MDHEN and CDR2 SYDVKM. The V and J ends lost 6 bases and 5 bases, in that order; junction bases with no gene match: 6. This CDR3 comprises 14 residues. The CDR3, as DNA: TGTGCCAGCAGGGTAGCGGGAGGCTATGAGACCCAGTACTTC. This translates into CASRVAGGYETQYF.

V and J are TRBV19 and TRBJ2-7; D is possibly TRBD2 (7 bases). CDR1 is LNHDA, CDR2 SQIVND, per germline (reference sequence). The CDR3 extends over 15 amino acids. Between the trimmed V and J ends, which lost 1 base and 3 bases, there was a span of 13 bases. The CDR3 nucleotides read TGTGCCAGTAGTATAGGAGGGGGGGGTGGCTACGAGCAGTACTTC. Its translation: CASSIGGGGGYEQYF.

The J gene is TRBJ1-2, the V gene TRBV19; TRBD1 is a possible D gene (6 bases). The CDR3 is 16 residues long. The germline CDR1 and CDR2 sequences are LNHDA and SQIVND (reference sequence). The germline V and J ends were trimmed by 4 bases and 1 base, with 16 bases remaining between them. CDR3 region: CASSRGGRGFNYGYTF. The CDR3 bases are TGTGCCAGTAGTAGGGGGGGCAGAGGATTTAACTATGGCTACACCTTC.